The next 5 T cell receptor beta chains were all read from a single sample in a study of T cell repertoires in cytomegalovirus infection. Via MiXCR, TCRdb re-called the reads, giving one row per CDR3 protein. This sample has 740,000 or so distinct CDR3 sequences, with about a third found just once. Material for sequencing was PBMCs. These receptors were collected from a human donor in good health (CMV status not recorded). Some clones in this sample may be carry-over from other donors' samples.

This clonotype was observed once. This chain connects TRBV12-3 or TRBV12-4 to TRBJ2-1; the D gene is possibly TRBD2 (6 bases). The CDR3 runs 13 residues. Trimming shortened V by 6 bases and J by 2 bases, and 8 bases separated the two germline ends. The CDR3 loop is CASRPSAYNEQFF. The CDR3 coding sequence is TGTGCCAGCAGACCTAGCGCCTACAATGAGCAGTTCTTC.

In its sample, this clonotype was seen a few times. CDR3 sequence (DNA): TGCGCCAGCAGCCAAGCCCACTATGGCTACACCTTC. Its translation is CASSQAHYGYTF. The chain is built from TRBV4-1 and TRBJ1-2; D unresolved. V lost 1 base to trimming and J lost 3 bases, with 3 bases between them. Germline V gene data show CDR1 as MGHRA and CDR2 as YSYEKL. CDR3 length equals 12 residues.

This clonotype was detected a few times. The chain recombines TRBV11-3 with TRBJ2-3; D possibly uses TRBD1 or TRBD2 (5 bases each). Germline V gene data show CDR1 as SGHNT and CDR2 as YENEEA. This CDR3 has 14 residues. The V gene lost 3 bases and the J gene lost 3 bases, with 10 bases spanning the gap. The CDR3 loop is CASSFRDGTDTQYF. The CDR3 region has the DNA TGTGCCAGCAGCTTCCGGGACGGAACAGATACGCAGTATTTT. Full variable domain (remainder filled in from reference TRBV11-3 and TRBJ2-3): EAGVVQSPRYKIIEKKQPVAFWCNPISGHNTLYWYLQNLGQGPELLIRYENEEAVDDSQLPKDRFSAERLKGVDSTLKIQPAELGDSAVYLCASSFRDGTDTQYFGPGTRLTVL.

CDR3 DNA: TGTGCCAGCAGCCGAATCGGGGGGGTGAGGGGAAAGACTGAAGCTTTCTTT. Protein sequence: CASSRIGGVRGKTEAFF. This chain links TRBV27 with TRBJ1-1, with D perhaps matching TRBD1 (5 bases). The CDR3 totals 17 residues. Germline V CDR1 and CDR2: MNHEY, SMNVEV (reference sequence). Trimming cost V 6 bases and J 5 bases, with 25 bases left between them.

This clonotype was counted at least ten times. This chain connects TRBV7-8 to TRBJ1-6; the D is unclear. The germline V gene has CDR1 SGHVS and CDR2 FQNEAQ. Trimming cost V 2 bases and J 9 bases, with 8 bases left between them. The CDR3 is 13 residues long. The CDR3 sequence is CASSLIGSSPLHF. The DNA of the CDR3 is TGTGCCAGCAGCTTAATTGGGAGTTCACCCCTCCACTTT.